Listed here are 20 T cell receptor beta chains from one sample, sequenced in a study of blood T cell repertoires in COVID-19. Some clones are missing from TCRdb's copy, which holds only in-frame ones; the method was immunoSEQ multiplex PCR. The sample shows about 140,000 clones, under 90% of them seen only once. The sample consisted of peripheral blood. The receptors shown here come from a human donor in a cohort sampled during active COVID-19.

V is TRBV12-3 or TRBV12-4 and J is TRBJ2-1, with D unresolved. The V end lost 0 bases, the J end lost 15 bases, and 15 bases lay between the germline ends. The CDR3 is made up of 13 amino acids. The CDR3 DNA reads as TGTGCCAGCAGTTTAGCGCGTGGTGACTCGAGGTTCTTC. This encodes CASSLARGDSRFF.

This chain uses TRBV6-5 with TRBJ1-5; D not certain. This CDR3 comprises 15 residues. Germline V gene lookup returns CDR1 MNHEY and CDR2 SVGAGI. Trimming stripped 6 bases from V and 2 bases from J, with 14 bases between. This CDR3 reads CASRAKEGGNQPQHF. CDR3 bases: TGTGCCAGCAGGGCCAAGGAGGGTGGCAATCAGCCCCAGCATTTT.

The chain is built from TRBV6-5 and TRBJ1-1; the match to TRBD1 covers 9 bases. CDR1 MNHEY and CDR2 SVGAGI come from the germline V gene. The CDR3 is 14 amino acids. With 6 bases clipped from V and 3 bases from J, the junction kept 5 bases outside the gene matches. The chain's CDR3 is CASRGTGLYTEAFF. DNA of the CDR3: TGTGCCAGCAGGGGGACAGGGTTATACACTGAAGCTTTCTTT.

The rearrangement links TRBV30 to TRBJ2-5; D ambiguous. Trimming pared 0 bases from V and 5 bases from J, leaving 4 bases between. Germline V gene sequence: CDR1 GTSNPN, CDR2 SVGIG (reference sequence). The CDR3 runs 11 residues. In DNA, the CDR3 is TGTGCCTGGAGTGTCGGTGAGACCCAGTACTTC. It translates to CAWSVGETQYF.

The chain is built from TRBV7-8 and TRBJ1-1; 9 positions agree with TRBD1. The CDR3 contains 16 residues. CDR1 and CDR2 from the germline V gene are SGHVS and FQNEAQ. V was pared by 5 bases and J by 1 base, with 8 bases of the junction left unmatched. DNA of the CDR3: TGTGCCAGCAGCGGATCCGGGACAGGGACGAACACTGAAGCTTTCTTT. This gives the protein CASSGSGTGTNTEAFF.

The chain recombines TRBV7-9 with TRBJ1-5; 9 positions agree with TRBD1. Germline V gene lookup returns CDR1 SEHNR and CDR2 FQNEAQ (reference sequence). The CDR3 spans 15 residues. Losses at the gene ends were 5 bases for V and 5 bases for J; bases not matched to a gene: 7. The CDR3 DNA is TGTGCCAGCAGCCGGGGACAGGGAGATGATCAGCCCCAGCATTTT. Its protein is CASSRGQGDDQPQHF.

V usage is TRBV4-2 and J usage is TRBJ1-2; D unclear. From germline, CDR1 is LGHNA and CDR2 YNFKEQ. This CDR3 has 14 amino acids. V lost 0 bases to trimming and J lost 4 bases, with 9 bases between them. The CDR3 protein is CASSQDLSGYGYTF. In DNA form, the CDR3 reads TGTGCCAGCAGCCAAGATCTCAGCGGCTATGGCTACACCTTC.

The chain couples TRBV7-2 to TRBJ2-1; TRBD2 matches 13 bases. Germline assignment: CDR1 SGHTA and CDR2 FQGNSA. This CDR3 comprises 15 residues. J gave up 4 bases and V 3 bases, and 0 bases lay outside the gene matches. The DNA of the CDR3 is TGTGCCAGCAGCTTGACTAGCGGGAGGTACAATGAGCAGTTCTTC. Translation gives CASSLTSGRYNEQFF.

The chain joins TRBV7-9 to TRBJ2-1; TRBD1 might be the D (6 bases). The CDR3 is 15 amino acids. V shed 5 bases and J shed 5 bases, with 16 bases lying between them. Germline-derived CDR1 and CDR2 are SEHNR and FQNEAQ (reference sequence). In nucleotides, the CDR3 is TGTGCCAGCAGCCTAGGTGGACAGTGGAACAATGAGCAGTTCTTC. Its translation: CASSLGGQWNNEQFF.

This sequence joins TRBV19 and TRBJ1-1; 9 positions match TRBD1. The CDR3 spans 17 residues. CDR1 and CDR2 (germline): LNHDA, SQIVND (reference sequence). The V and J ends lost 4 bases and 0 bases, in that order; junction bases with no gene match: 9. The DNA of the CDR3 is TGTGCCAGTAGTAAAGTGACAGGGGGGGGCATGAACACTGAAGCTTTCTTT. Protein product: CASSKVTGGGMNTEAFF.

The chain employs TRBV2 and TRBJ2-7, with 7 bases lining up with TRBD1. Trimming at V came to 4 bases and at J to 1 base, leaving 4 bases not matched to a gene. Germline CDR1 and CDR2: SNHLY and FYNNEI. The CDR3 covers 14 residues. Here the CDR3 reads CASSARQGSYEQYF. CDR3 DNA sequence: TGTGCCAGCAGTGCCCGACAGGGATCCTACGAGCAGTACTTC.

The rearrangement joins TRBV2 to TRBJ1-2; 8 bases fit TRBD1. Per germline, CDR1 SNHLY and CDR2 FYNNEI. The CDR3 spans 14 residues. V lost 6 bases to trimming and J lost 4 bases; unmatched junction nucleotides: 7. CDR3 sequence reads: CASRTLTGGYGYTF. CDR3 nucleotides: TGTGCCAGCAGGACCCTAACAGGGGGCTATGGCTACACCTTC.

The rearrangement uses TRBV13 and TRBJ1-6; the match to TRBD1 covers 7 bases. V lost 5 bases, J lost 8 bases, and 6 bases stayed unmatched. Germline V gives CDR1 PRHDT, CDR2 FYEKMQ (reference sequence). The CDR3 covers 14 residues. In DNA, the CDR3 is TGTGCCAGCAGCCCTAGGGGGCGAGATTCACCCCTCCACTTT. Encoded protein: CASSPRGRDSPLHF.

This sequence joins TRBV5-5 and TRBJ1-4; a weak D match, TRBD1 (5 bases). V was shortened by 2 bases and J by 4 bases, with 24 bases between the two germline ends. The V gene's germline CDR1 is SGHKS and CDR2 YYEKEE (reference sequence). There are 19 residues in the CDR3. The CDR3 nucleotides read TGTGCCAGCAGCTTCTCTTTTGTTGGGGGGAAAGGGAGTAATGAAAAACTGTTTTTT. This sequence encodes CASSFSFVGGKGSNEKLFF.

J is TRBJ1-2 and V is TRBV5-1, with a weak D call TRBD1 (6 bases). The germline V gene has CDR1 SGHRS and CDR2 YFSETQ. The CDR3 loop spans 16 amino acids. V was trimmed by 0 bases and J by 2 bases, leaving 14 bases between them. CDR3 amino acids: CASSLGGGAANYGYTF. The DNA for the CDR3 is TGCGCCAGCAGCTTGGGAGGGGGGGCTGCGAACTATGGCTACACCTTC.

The V gene is TRBV9, the J gene TRBJ2-1; TRBD2 matches 9 bases. The CDR3 length is 16 residues. Germline V gene lookup returns CDR1 SGDLS and CDR2 YYNGEE. With 4 bases clipped from V and 3 bases from J, the junction kept 8 bases outside the gene matches. This CDR3 reads CASSPSGISYYNEQFF. DNA of the CDR3: TGTGCCAGCAGCCCTAGCGGGATATCCTACTACAATGAGCAGTTCTTC.

The rearrangement links TRBV6-2 or TRBV6-3 to TRBJ1-4; no clear D gene. CDR3 size: 16 residues. The V and J ends lost 5 bases and 0 bases respectively, with 13 bases between them. Germline CDR1 reads MNHEY; CDR2 reads SVGEGT. The CDR3 loop reads CASSDLPDSTNEKLFF. In DNA form, the CDR3 reads TGTGCCAGCAGTGATCTTCCTGACTCAACTAATGAAAAACTGTTTTTT.

This clone was counted a single time. The chain recombines TRBV7-8 with TRBJ2-3, with 11 positions matching TRBD1. The CDR3 sequence is 16 residues long. Trimming took 4 bases from V and 4 from J; bases not matched to a gene: 7. Germline V gene lookup returns CDR1 SGHVS and CDR2 FQNEAQ. DNA of the CDR3: TGTGCCAGCAGCTCGCGAGGACAGGGGGCATCAGATACGCAGTATTTT. It encodes CASSSRGQGASDTQYF.

The chain employs TRBV7-2 and TRBJ2-3; 8 bases are shared with TRBD1. The CDR3 runs to 16 residues. In germline, CDR1 is SGHTA, CDR2 FQGNSA. Germline trimming cut 1 base from V and 0 bases from J; bases unmatched to any gene: 3. CDR3 in DNA: TGTGCCAGCAGCTTAGTCGGGGACAGGAGCACAGATACGCAGTATTTT. Its translation is CASSLVGDRSTDTQYF.

The genes are TRBV11-2 and TRBJ1-2, with D unclear. Germline loops: CDR1 SGHAT, CDR2 FQNNGV. There are 18 residues in the CDR3. Trimming removed 1 base at V and 4 bases at J, with 22 bases between. In DNA, the CDR3 is TGTGCCAGCAGCTTAGGAGGGTTTGAGGCCTGGAAAGCCTATGGCTACACCTTC. It codes for CASSLGGFEAWKAYGYTF.